This record concerns one T cell receptor beta chain sequence. Its specificity is unknown. This entry belongs to a study of OX40 agonist ivuxolimab in advanced cancers. Study summary: Ivuxolimab, an antibody that agonizes OX40 (CD134), was administered to the patients. Hepatocellular carcinoma, melanoma, renal cell or head and neck cancer was diagnosed in the dose-escalation patients. Findings and caveats of the study: Averaging showed that CD8+ T cells had more expanded clones than CD4+ did. Partial responders treated at 0.1-3.0 mg/kg exhibited clonal expansion among the lowest measured.

The assay was immunoSEQ multiplex PCR, and TCRdb's table has in-frame clones only and misses some. The data contain more than 40,000 clones, almost 90% of them seen just once; the ten biggest clones take up under 10%. Germline V CDR1 and CDR2: SGHAT, FQNNGV. J was trimmed by 3 bases and V by 1 base; bases with no gene match: 3. This CDR3 comprises 15 residues. The sample was CD4+ or CD8+ T cells sorted from blood, taken in a trial of the OX40 agonist ivuxolimab. The TCR originated in an adult with an advanced solid tumor such as melanoma, head and neck, liver or kidney cancer. This sequence joins TRBV11-2 and TRBJ2-7; 10 bases are a match to TRBD2. In DNA, the CDR3 is TGTGCCAGCAGCTTAGCTCTAGCGGGGGACTACGAGCAGTACTTC. Protein: CASSLALAGDYEQYF. Filled out from reference TRBV11-2 and TRBJ2-7, the complete variable domain reads EAGVAQSPRYKIIEKRQSVAFWCNPISGHATLYWYQQILGQGPKLLIQFQNNGVVDDSQLPKDRFSAERLKGVDSTLKIQPAKLEDSAVYLCASSLALAGDYEQYFGPGTRLTVT.